The clone carrying this TCR beta chain was seen at least ten times. The entry originates in a study of T cell repertoires in cytomegalovirus infection. TCRdb itself ran the reads through MiXCR, one entry per CDR3 protein. The sample includes approximately 200,000 distinct CDR3 sequences, over 20% of them seen just once. V lost 6 bases, J lost 4 bases, and 12 bases stayed unmatched. The V gene's germline CDR1 is DFQATT and CDR2 SNEGSKA (reference sequence). The CDR3 length is 15 residues. The receptor comes from a human donor in good health (CMV status not recorded). Some clones in this sample may be carry-over from other donors' samples. This rearrangement joins TRBV20-1 to TRBJ2-1, with 7 bases identical to TRBD1. Sequenced input: CD8+ T cells from PBMCs. The CDR3 DNA reads as TGCAGTGCAAAGCCGGGACAGCAAATATACAATGAGCAGTTCTTC. It translates to CSAKPGQQIYNEQFF.